A selection of T cell receptor beta chains follows, all from one sample in a study of T cell responses to AZD1222 COVID-19 vaccine. The protocol was immunoSEQ multiplex PCR, while the TCRdb copy is restricted to in-frame clones and leaves out a portion. The table includes more than 150,000 clones, approximately 86% detected once. The specimen was peripheral blood, collected after recovery from COVID-19. Receptor source: an adult who had recovered from COVID-19. CDR3s include the opening cysteine and the closing phenylalanine or tryptophan. D genes are given only for firm matches. Some rows have no size entry. The others give once, few or many, or a class for an expanded clone.

cdr3_nt cdr3_aa j_call v_call clone_size d_call
TGTGCCAGCAGCTTGGGTTGGGCTGGCGCGGAAGCTTTCTTT CASSLGWAGAEAFF TRBJ1-1 TRBV5-8 . .
TGTGCCAGCAGTTATACAGGGAGAACAGATACGCAGTATTTT CASSYTGRTDTQYF TRBJ2-3 TRBV6-5 . .
TGTGCCAGCAGCTTTTTCATGGCTAGCCGTCCTACAGACTACGAGCAGTACTTC CASSFFMASRPTDYEQYF TRBJ2-7 TRBV7-3 . .
TGTGCCAGCAGTTACTCGAAAGGGACACACTATGGCTACACCTTC CASSYSKGTHYGYTF TRBJ1-2 TRBV6-5 few .
TGTGCCACCAGCAACAGGGTCAGTGGCTATGGCTACACCTTC CATSNRVSGYGYTF TRBJ1-2 TRBV15 . .
TGTGCCAGCAGTATCAGTATTAATGAAAAACTGTTTTTT CASSISINEKLFF TRBJ1-4 TRBV6-5 . .
TGTGCCAGCAGCGTAGGGGGACATCCCTCCTACGAGCAGTACTTC CASSVGGHPSYEQYF TRBJ2-7 TRBV9 once .
TGTGCCAGCTCACCAATCGGGACTAGCGGGAGCGGTAGGATAGATACGCAGTATTTT CASSPIGTSGSGRIDTQYF TRBJ2-3 TRBV18 . TRBD2
TGTGCCAGTAGTATGGTGGGAATCTCTGGAAACACCATATATTTT CASSMVGISGNTIYF TRBJ1-3 TRBV19 . .
TGCGCCAGCAGTGAGCCCCGGACTAGCGGGGTCGCGGACAATGAGCAGTTCTTC CASSEPRTSGVADNEQFF TRBJ2-1 TRBV10-2 once TRBD2
TGCAGCGTTCCGGGACTAGACGGGTATGAGCAGTTCTTC CSVPGLDGYEQFF TRBJ2-1 TRBV29-1 . TRBD2
TGTGCCAGTAGTACCGCGGTACAGGGGTCCCAGCCCCAGCATTTT CASSTAVQGSQPQHF TRBJ1-5 TRBV19 . TRBD1
TGTGCCATCAGTGTCATGAACACCGGGGAGCTGTTTTTT CAISVMNTGELFF TRBJ2-2 TRBV10-3 once .